This T cell receptor beta chain derives from a study of blood T cells in healthy people across ages. Study-level points and caveats: With naive T cell percentage, TCR beta diversity showed a strong correlation. The study could not conclusively compare naive and antigen-experienced cells, given its unsorted PBMCs.

This clonotype was seen repeatedly, ten times or more. Its matching antigen is unknown. Using a J-beta primer mix together with a sample-barcoded 5' primer, a second PCR was run for roughly 7 to 12 cycles. Carrying 12 random nucleotides, a template-switch adaptor labeled each individual cDNA molecule. TCRdb analysed the 5' RACE reads with MiXCR anew, one entry per CDR3 protein. The sample lists hundreds of thousands of distinct CDR3 sequences; approximately 29% were seen once. The V gene's germline CDR1 is ENHRY and CDR2 SYGVKD. The trim removed 4 bases at V and 6 bases at J, leaving 5 bases unmatched. The CDR3 sequence is 14 residues long.

The sequencing input was blood. This receptor was identified in a woman older than 75 in good health. The chain combines TRBV10-3 with TRBJ2-5, with 10 bases lining up with TRBD2. The DNA of the CDR3 is TGTGCCATCAGTGGAAGCGGGGGGGAGAAGACCCAGTACTTC. Protein product: CAISGSGGEKTQYF.